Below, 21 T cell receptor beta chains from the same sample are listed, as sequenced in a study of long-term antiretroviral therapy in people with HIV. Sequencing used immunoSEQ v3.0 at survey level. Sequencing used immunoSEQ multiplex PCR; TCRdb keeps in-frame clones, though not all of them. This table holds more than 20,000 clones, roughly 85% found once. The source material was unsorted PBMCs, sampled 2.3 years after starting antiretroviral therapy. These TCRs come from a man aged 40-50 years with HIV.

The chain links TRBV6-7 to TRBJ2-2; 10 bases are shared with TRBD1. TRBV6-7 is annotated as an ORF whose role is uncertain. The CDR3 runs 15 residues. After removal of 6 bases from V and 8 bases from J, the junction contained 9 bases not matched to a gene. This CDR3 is CASRAGQGYVGELFF. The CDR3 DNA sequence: TGTGCCAGCAGAGCGGGACAGGGGTACGTGGGGGAGCTGTTTTTT.

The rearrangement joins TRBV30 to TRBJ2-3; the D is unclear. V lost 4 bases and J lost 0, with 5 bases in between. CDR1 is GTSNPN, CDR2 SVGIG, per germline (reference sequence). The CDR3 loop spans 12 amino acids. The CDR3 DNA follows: TGTGCCTGGACCCATAGCACAGATACGCAGTATTTT. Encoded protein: CAWTHSTDTQYF. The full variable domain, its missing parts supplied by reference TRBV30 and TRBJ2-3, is SQTIHQWPATLVQPVGSPLSLECTVEGTSNPNLYWYRQAAGRGLQLLFYSVGIGQISSEVPQNLSASRPQDRQFILSSKKLLLSDSGFYLCAWTHSTDTQYFGPGTRLTVL.

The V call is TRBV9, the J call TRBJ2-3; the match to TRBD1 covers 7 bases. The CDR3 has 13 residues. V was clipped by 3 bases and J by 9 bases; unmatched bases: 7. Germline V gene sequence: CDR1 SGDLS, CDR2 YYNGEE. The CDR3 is CASSEIQGFTQYF. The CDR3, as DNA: TGTGCCAGCAGCGAGATACAGGGGTTCACGCAGTATTTT.

The CDR3 DNA reads as TGTGCTAGTGGTTCCATCGGACAGGGGGCGGGAACTGAAGCTTTCTTT. Translating it yields CASGSIGQGAGTEAFF. This chain joins TRBV12-5 and TRBJ1-1, with 11 nucleotides matching TRBD1. CDR1 and CDR2 from the germline V gene are LGHNT and FRNRAP. The CDR3 totals 16 residues. After removal of 4 bases from V and 5 bases from J, the junction contained 9 bases not matched to a gene.

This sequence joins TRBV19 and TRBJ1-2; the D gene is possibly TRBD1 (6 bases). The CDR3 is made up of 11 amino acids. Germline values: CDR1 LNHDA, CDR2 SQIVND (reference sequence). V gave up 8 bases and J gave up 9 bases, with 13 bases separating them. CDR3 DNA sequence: TGTGCCAGTGAAGGGGGGTTACGCTACACCTTC. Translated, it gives CASEGGLRYTF. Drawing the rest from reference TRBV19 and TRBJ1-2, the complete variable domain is DGGITQSPKYLFRKEGQNVTLSCEQNLNHDAMYWYRQDPGQGLRLIYYSQIVNDFQKGDIAEGYSVSREKKESFPLTVTSAQKNPTAFYLCASEGGLRYTFGSGTRLTVV.

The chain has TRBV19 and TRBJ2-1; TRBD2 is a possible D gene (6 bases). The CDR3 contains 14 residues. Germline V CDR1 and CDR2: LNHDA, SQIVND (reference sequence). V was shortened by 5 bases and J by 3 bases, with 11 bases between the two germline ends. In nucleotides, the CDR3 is TGTGCCAGTAGTCTAACGGGACTCTACAATGAGCAGTTCTTC. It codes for CASSLTGLYNEQFF.

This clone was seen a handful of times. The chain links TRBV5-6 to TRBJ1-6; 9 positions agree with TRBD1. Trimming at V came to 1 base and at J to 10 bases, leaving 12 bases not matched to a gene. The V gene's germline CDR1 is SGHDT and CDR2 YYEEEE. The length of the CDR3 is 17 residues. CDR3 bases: TGTGCCAGCAGCTTGTTTGGAGGACAGGGGTCTGAATCACCCCTCCACTTT. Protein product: CASSLFGGQGSESPLHF. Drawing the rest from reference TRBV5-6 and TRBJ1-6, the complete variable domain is DAGVTQSPTHLIKTRGQQVTLRCSPKSGHDTVSWYQQALGQGPQFIFQYYEEEERQRGNFPDRFSGHQFPNYSSELNVNALLLGDSALYLCASSLFGGQGSESPLHFGNGTRLTVT.

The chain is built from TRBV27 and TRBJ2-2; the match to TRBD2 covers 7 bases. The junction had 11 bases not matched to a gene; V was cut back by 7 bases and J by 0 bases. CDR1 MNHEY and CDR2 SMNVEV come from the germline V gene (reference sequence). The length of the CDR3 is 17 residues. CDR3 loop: CASKSGGSSANTGELFF. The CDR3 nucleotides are TGTGCCAGCAAATCGGGGGGTAGCAGTGCGAACACCGGGGAGCTGTTTTTT.

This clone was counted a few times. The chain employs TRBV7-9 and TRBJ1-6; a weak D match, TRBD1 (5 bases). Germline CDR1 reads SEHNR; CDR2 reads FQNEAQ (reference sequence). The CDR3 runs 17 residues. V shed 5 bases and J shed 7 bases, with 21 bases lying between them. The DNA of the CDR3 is TGTGCCAGCAGCCATGGAGCTACGGGACGGAAAAATTCACCCCTCCACTTT. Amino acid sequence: CASSHGATGRKNSPLHF.

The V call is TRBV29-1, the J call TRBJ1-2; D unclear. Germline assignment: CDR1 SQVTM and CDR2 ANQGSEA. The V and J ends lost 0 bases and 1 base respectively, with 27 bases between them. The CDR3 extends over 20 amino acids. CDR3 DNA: TGCAGCGTTGAAGACGATTTGGTAGTAGGGCTTTTAGCCAATAACTATGGCTACACCTTC. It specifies CSVEDDLVVGLLANNYGYTF.

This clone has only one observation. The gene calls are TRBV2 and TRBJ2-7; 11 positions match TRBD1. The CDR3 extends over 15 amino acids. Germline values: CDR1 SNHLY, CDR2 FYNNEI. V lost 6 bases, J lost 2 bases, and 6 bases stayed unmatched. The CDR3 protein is CASSRGTGGAYEQYF. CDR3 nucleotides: TGTGCCAGCAGCCGGGGGACAGGGGGTGCCTACGAGCAGTACTTC.

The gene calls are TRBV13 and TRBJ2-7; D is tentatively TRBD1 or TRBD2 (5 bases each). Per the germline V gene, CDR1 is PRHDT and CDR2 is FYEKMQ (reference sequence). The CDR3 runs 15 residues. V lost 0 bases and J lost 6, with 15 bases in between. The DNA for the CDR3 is TGTGCCAGCAGCTTAGGCCTCAGGGATGGGGGCGAGCAGTACTTC. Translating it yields CASSLGLRDGGEQYF.

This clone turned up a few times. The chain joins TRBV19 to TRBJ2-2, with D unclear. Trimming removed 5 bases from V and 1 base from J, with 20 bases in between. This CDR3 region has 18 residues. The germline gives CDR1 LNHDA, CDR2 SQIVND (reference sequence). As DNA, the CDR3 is TGTGCCAGTAGTGATCGACGTGAACAGCCACTGAACACCGGGGAGCTGTTTTTT. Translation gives CASSDRREQPLNTGELFF.

The CDR3 loop reads CASSGTGGPYEQYF. Written as DNA, the CDR3 is TGCGCCAGCTCAGGGACAGGGGGACCCTACGAGCAGTACTTC. The J gene is TRBJ2-7, the V gene TRBV10-1; 11 bases fit TRBD1. V lost 8 bases, J lost 2 bases, and 5 bases stayed unmatched. The germline CDR1 and CDR2 sequences are WNHNN and SYGVQD (reference sequence). The CDR3 sequence is 14 residues long.

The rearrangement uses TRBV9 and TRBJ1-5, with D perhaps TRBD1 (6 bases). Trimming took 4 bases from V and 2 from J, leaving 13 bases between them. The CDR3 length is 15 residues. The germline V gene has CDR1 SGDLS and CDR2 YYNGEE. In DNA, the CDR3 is TGTGCCAGCAGCAAACAGGGTTGGGGCAATCAGCCCCAGCATTTT. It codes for CASSKQGWGNQPQHF.

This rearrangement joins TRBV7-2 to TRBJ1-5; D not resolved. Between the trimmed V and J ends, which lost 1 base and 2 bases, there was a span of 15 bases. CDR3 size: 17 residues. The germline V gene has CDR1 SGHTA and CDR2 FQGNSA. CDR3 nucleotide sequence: TGTGCCAGCAGCTTAGATCCTAATCTTTGGGGCAATCAGCCCCAGCATTTT. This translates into CASSLDPNLWGNQPQHF.

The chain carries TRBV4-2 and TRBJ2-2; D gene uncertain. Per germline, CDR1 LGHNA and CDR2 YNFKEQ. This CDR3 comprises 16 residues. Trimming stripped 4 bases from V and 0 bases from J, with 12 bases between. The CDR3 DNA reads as TGTGCCAGCAGCCCTTTAGCCGTTACGAACACCGGGGAGCTGTTTTTT. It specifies CASSPLAVTNTGELFF.

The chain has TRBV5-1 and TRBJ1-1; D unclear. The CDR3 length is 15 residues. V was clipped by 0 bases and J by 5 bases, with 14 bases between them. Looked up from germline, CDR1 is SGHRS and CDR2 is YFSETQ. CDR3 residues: CASSLDPGDVTEAFF. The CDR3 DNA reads TGCGCCAGCAGCTTGGACCCGGGCGACGTGACTGAAGCTTTCTTT.

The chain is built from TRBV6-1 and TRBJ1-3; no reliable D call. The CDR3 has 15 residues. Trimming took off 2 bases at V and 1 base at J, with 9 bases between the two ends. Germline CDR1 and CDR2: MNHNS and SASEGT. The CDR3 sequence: CASSERWQSGNTIYF. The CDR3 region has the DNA TGTGCCAGCAGTGAAAGGTGGCAGTCTGGAAACACCATATATTTT.

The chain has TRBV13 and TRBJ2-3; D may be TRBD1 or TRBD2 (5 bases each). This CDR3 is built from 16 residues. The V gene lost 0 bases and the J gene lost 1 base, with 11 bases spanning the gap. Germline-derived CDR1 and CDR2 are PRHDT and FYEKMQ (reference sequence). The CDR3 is CASSLGNLGGTDTQYF. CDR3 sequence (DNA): TGTGCCAGCAGCTTAGGCAACCTGGGGGGCACAGATACGCAGTATTTT.

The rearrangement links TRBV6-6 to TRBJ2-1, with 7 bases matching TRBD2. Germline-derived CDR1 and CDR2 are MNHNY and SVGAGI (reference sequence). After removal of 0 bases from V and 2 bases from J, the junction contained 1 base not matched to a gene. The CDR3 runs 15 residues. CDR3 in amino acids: CASSYSSGTYNEQFF. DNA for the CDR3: TGTGCCAGCAGTTACTCGAGCGGGACCTACAATGAGCAGTTCTTC.